This T cell receptor beta chain was recorded in a study of blood T cell repertoires in COVID-19. For the study at large: Samples representing acute and convalescent COVID-19 were sourced from the United States, Italy and Spain. Sample material is recorded as cDNA or gDNA derived from T cells, B-cell-depleted T cells, or PBMCs.

This CDR3 spans 18 amino acids. V was trimmed by 5 bases and J by 4 bases, leaving 27 bases between them. The germline V gene encodes CDR1 SGHVS and CDR2 FNYEAQ. Original analysis: The authors estimated nucleated cell counts from reference gene primer amplification. TCRdb keeps only in-frame clones here, not all; method: immunoSEQ multiplex PCR. V, J and clone size are taken as reported in that table, and D and trimming were inferred from the DNA itself. Of about 210,000 clones in the sample, about 88% are singletons; the top ten hold about 5%. The sequencing input was peripheral blood. The chain uses TRBV7-6 and TRBJ2-7; a weak D match, TRBD1 (5 bases). The TCR comes from a woman of 80 years or more with acute or convalescent COVID-19. The CDR3 sequence: CASSPDSRALPSPYEQYF. CDR3 in DNA: TGTGCCAGCAGCCCAGACAGCCGAGCTTTACCATCCCCTTACGAGCAGTACTTC.